This T cell receptor beta chain was documented in a study of a mutant IDH1 vaccine in newly diagnosed glioma. Study overall: The start of vaccination came 4-6 weeks after radiotherapy alone, or with temozolomide cycles. Earlier care involved radiotherapy, temozolomide, or both, and the majority received both.

Details on this clone: Its antigen is as yet unknown.

This CDR3 region has 12 residues. From germline, CDR1 is MDHEN and CDR2 SYDVKM. V was shortened by 6 bases and J by 8 bases, with 13 bases between the two germline ends. This sample's time point: week 35, safety follow-up. Doses of 300 ug of mutant IDH1 20-mer peptide were given with topical imiquimod. The study gave patients eight vaccinations in weeks 1, 3, 5, 7, 11, 15, 19, 23. Measured with immunoSEQ multiplex PCR; TCRdb has only the in-frame clones, and not every one. The sample carries about 27,000 clones, 70% to 90% recorded once. This receptor was obtained from a man between 25 and 39 years old with glioma. The starting material was PBMCs, obtained from a glioma patient whose treatment included an IDH1 peptide vaccine. The V and J genes are TRBV28 and TRBJ1-1; D may be TRBD1 (6 bases). The CDR3 reads CASRTATGEAFF. CDR3 DNA sequence: TGTGCCAGCAGAACCGCTACAGGGGAAGCTTTCTTT.